This T cell receptor beta chain was recorded in a study of technical replicates of blood from a handful of donors. Clones were sequenced by immunoSEQ multiplex PCR, and TCRdb holds only the in-frame ones, with some missing. The table includes 100,000 or so clones, about 96% detected once. The CDR3 runs 15 residues. The germline gives CDR1 SNHLY, CDR2 FYNNEI. J was trimmed by 4 bases and V by 6 bases; bases with no gene match: 12. The chain has TRBV2 and TRBJ2-7; TRBD1 matches at 7 bases. The TCR comes from a human donor in good health. The sample was T cells isolated from PBMCs. CDR3 sequence (DNA): TGTGCCAGCAGGCGACAGGGCGGTTTCGTGTACGAGCAGTACTTC. Translation gives CASRRQGGFVYEQYF.